This T cell receptor (beta chain) was identified in a study of CD4 T cells in relation to SARS-CoV-2 and coronaviruses. Study-wide background: The restricting HLA molecule for shared crossreactive spike epitopes was mapped.

CD4+ T cells from unexposed donors were obtained before the COVID-19 pandemic (2011-2018). CD4+ T cells were isolated from the cells after about ten days of culture. Cells permitting, SARS-CoV-2 S/N and four cold-coronavirus spikes were tested on unexposed-donor CD4+ T cells. Sequencing used immunoSEQ multiplex PCR; TCRdb keeps in-frame clones, though not all of them. This sample has tens of thousands of clones, with about 82% found just once. This CDR3 region has 13 residues. V lost 4 bases and J lost 6, with 10 bases in between. Germline-derived CDR1 and CDR2 are SGDLS and YYNGEE. This clone was observed once. Its target is not known.

This clonotype originated in a human donor in good health. V is TRBV9 and J is TRBJ2-2; D is unresolved. The specimen was CD4+ T cells from PBMCs, cultured in vitro. This chain's CDR3 is CASSMGSAGELFF. The CDR3 coding sequence is TGTGCCAGCAGCATGGGGTCCGCCGGGGAGCTGTTTTTT.